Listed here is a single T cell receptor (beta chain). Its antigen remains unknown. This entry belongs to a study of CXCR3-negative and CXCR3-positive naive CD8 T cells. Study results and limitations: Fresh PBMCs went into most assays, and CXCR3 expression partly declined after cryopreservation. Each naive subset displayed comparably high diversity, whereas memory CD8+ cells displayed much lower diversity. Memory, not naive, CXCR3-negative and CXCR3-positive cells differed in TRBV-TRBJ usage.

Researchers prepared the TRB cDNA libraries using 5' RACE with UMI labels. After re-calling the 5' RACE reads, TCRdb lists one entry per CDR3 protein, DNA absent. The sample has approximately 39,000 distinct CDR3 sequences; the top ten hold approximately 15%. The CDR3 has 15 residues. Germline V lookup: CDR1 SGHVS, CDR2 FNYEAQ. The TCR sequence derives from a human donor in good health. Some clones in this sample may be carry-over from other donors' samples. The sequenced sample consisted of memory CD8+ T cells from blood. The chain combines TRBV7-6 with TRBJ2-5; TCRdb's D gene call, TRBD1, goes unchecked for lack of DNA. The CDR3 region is CASSLEGGVGETQYF.